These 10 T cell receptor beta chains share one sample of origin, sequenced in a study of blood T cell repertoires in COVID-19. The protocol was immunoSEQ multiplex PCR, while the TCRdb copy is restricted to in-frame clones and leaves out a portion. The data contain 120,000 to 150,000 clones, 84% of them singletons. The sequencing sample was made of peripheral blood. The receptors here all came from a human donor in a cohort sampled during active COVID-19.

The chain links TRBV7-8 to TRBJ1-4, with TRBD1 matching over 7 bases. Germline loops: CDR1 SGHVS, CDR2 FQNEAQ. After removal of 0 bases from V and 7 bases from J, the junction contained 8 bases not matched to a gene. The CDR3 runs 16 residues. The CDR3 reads CASSLARGQRGEKLFF. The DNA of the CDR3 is TGTGCCAGCAGCTTAGCGAGGGGACAGCGAGGTGAAAAACTGTTTTTT.

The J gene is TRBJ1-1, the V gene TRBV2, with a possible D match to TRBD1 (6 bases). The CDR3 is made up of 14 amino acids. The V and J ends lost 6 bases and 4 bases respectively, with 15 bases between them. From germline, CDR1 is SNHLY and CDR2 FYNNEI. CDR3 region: CASRSGRGSTEAFF. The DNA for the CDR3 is TGTGCCAGCAGATCGGGCAGGGGTTCCACTGAAGCTTTCTTT.

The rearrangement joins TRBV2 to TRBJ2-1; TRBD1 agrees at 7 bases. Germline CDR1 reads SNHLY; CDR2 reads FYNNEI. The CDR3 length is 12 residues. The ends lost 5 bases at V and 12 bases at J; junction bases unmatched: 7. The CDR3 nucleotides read TGTGCCAGCAGTTCGGACAGGTTCGGGCAGTTCTTC. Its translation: CASSSDRFGQFF. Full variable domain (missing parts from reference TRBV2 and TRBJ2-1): EPEVTQTPSHQVTQMGQEVILRCVPISNHLYFYWYRQILGQKVEFLVSFYNNEISEKSEIFDDQFSVERPDGSNFTLKIRSTKLEDSAMYFCASSSDRFGQFFGPGTRLTVL.

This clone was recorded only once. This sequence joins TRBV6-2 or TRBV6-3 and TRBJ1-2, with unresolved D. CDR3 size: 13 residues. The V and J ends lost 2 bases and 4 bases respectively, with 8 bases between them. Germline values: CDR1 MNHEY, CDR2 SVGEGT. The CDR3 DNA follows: TGTGCCAGCAGTTACGGGCTCCCCTATGGCTACACCTTC. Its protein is CASSYGLPYGYTF.

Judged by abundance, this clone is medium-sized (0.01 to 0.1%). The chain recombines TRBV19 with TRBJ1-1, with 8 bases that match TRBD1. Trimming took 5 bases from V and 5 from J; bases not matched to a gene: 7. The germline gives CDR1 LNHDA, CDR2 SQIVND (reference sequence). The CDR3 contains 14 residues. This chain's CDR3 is CASSVDRGGTEAFF. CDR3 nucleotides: TGTGCCAGTAGTGTCGACAGGGGTGGGACTGAAGCTTTCTTT.

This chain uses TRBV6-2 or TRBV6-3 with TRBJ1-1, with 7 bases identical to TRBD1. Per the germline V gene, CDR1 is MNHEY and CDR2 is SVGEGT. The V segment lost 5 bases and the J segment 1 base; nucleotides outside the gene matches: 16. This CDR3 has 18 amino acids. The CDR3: CASSPLDRIKGANTEAFF. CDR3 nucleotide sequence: TGTGCCAGCAGTCCCCTCGACCGTATTAAGGGGGCGAACACTGAAGCTTTCTTT.

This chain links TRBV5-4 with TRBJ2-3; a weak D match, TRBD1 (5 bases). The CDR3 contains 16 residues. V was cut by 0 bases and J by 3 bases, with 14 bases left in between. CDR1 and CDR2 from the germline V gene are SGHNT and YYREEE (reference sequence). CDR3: CASSLGYIRDTDTQYF. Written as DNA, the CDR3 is TGTGCCAGCAGCTTGGGTTACATCAGGGATACAGATACGCAGTATTTT.

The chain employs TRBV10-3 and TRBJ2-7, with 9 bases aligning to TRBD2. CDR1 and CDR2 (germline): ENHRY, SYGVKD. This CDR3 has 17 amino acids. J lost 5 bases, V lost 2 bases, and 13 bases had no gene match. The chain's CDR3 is CAISEPPRGSGGHEQYF. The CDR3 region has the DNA TGTGCCATCAGTGAGCCCCCTCGAGGTAGCGGGGGCCACGAGCAGTACTTC.

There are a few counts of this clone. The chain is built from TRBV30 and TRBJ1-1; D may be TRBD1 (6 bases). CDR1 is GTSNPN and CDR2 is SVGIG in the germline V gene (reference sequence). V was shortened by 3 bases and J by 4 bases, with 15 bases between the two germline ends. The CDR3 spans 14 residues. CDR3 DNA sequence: TGTGCCTGGAGGCAGAAGAGGGACACCACTGAAGCTTTCTTT. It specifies CAWRQKRDTTEAFF.

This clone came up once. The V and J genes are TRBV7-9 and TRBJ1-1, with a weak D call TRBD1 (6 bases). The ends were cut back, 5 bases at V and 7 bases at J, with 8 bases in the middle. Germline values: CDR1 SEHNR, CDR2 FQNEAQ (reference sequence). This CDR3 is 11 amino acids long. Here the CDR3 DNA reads TGTGCCAGCAGCGTGGACAGTGAAGCTTTCTTT. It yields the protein CASSVDSEAFF.